Listed here are 2 T cell receptor beta chains from one sample, sequenced in a study of T cell clonality in common variable immunodeficiency. TCRdb keeps only in-frame clones here, not all; method: immunoSEQ multiplex PCR. The sample contains about 42,000 clones, none of them singletons. Antigens of these TCRs are unknown. Overall study findings and caveats: Common variable immunodeficiency TCR beta sequences reportedly had fewer deletions and N-nucleotide insertions.

Specimen: peripheral blood mononuclear cells. Receptors originate from a human donor with common variable immunodeficiency.

This clone was seen at least ten times. The read ends 3 residues shy of where the CDR3 ends; the end is completed using the germline J gene. This chain uses TRBV20-1 with TRBJ2-2; the match to TRBD1 covers 7 bases. Germline CDR1 DFQATT, CDR2 SNEGSKA (reference sequence). V was clipped by 1 base and J by 5 bases; unmatched bases: 7. This CDR3 has 15 residues. CDR3 sequence: CSARGGQRKTGELFF. The DNA read from the CDR3 is TGCAGTGCTAGAGGGGGACAGCGCAAGACCGGGGAG.

Many counts were recorded for this clone. The read halts 3 residues ahead of the CDR3 end, with the missing end drawn from the germline J gene. The genes are TRBV5-1 and TRBJ2-5; D call uncertain. V was pared by 1 base and J by 1 base, with 8 bases between. The CDR3 loop spans 14 amino acids. The germline V gene has CDR1 SGHRS and CDR2 YFSETQ. CDR3 loop: CASSLKQPQETQYF. Partial CDR3 DNA: TGCGCCAGCAGCTTGAAACAGCCCCAAGAGACC. The complete variable domain, with remaining parts taken from reference TRBV5-1 and TRBJ2-5, reads KAGVTQTPRYLIKTRGQQVTLSCSPISGHRSVSWYQQTPGQGLQFLFEYFSETQRNKGNFPGRFSGRQFSNSRSEMNVSTLELGDSALYLCASSLKQPQETQYFGPGTRLLVL.